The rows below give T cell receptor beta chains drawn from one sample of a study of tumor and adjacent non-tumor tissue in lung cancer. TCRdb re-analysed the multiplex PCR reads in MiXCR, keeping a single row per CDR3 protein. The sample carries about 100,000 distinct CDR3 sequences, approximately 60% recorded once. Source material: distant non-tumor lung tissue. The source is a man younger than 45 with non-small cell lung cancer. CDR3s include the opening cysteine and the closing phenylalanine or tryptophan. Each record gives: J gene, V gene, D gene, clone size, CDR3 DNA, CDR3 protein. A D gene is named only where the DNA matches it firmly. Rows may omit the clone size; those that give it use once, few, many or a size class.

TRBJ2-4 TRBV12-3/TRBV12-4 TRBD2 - TGTGCCAGTAGTCCTGGGACTAGCGTAAACACTCAGTACTTC CASSPGTSVNTQYF
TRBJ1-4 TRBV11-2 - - TGTTCCAGCAGCTTAGATAGAGGGGAGGAAAAACTCTTTTTT CSSSLDRGEEKLFF
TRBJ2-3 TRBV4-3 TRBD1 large TGCGCCAGCAGCCAAGATGCGACAGGGGGCGGGTATACGCAGTATTTT CASSQDATGGGYTQYF
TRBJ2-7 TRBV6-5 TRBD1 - TGCGCCAACAACAGGGGATTCTCCTACGAGCAGTACTTC CANNRGFSYEQYF
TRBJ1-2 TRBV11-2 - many TGTGCCAGCAGCTTAGGGTTAACCGGATATGGCTACACCTTC CASSLGLTGYGYTF
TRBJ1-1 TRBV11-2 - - TGTGTCAGCAGCTTTATCGTCGACATTGAAGCTTTCTTT CVSSFIVDIEAFF
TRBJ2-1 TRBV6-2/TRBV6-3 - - - CASSYSAGQGYLCSYNEQFF
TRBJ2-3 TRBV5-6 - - TGTGCCAGCAGCTTCAGAGGGAGTGGGGGCACTAGCACAGATACGCAGTATTTT CASSFRGSGGTSTDTQYF
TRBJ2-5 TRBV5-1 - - TGCGCCAGCTTTGATGGGACCCGCCTCCAAGAGACCCGGTACTTC CASFDGTRLQETRYF
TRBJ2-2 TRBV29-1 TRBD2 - TGCACCATCAGGCTAGCGGGGGGGCGAACCGGGGAGCTGTTTTTC CTIRLAGGRTGELFF
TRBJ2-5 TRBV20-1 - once TGCAGTGTACCAATCGGTCGTCTCCTAAAGACCCAGAACTTC CSVPIGRLLKTQNF
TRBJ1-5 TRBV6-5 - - TGTGCTAGCAGATCCGGGACATGGGAGGCTCAGCCCCAGCATTTT CASRSGTWEAQPQHF
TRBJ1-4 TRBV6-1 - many TGTGCCAGCAGTGAAAGGGGGGGGAAACTGTTTTTT CASSERGGKLFF
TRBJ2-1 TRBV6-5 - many TGTGCCAGCAGTTACTCCCGTAACTCGAACAATGAGCAGTTCTTC CASSYSRNSNNEQFF
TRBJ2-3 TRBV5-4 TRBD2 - TGTGCCAGCAGCCCCCCGGGACTAGCGGGGGCCGGCACAGGTATGCAGTATTTT CASSPPGLAGAGTGMQYF
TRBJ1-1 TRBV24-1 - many TGTGCCACCAGTGCTTCCCAATGGGGGGCTGAAGCTTTCTTT CATSASQWGAEAFF
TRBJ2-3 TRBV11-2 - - TGTGCCAGCAGCTTAGATCGTGAAGATACGCACTACTTT CASSLDREDTHYF
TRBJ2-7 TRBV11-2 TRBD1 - TGTTCCAGTAGCTTTACAGGGGTCGAGCAGTACTTC CSSSFTGVEQYF
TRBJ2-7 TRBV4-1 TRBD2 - TGCGCCAGCGGCCCCCATTTAGCGGGGGCTCTTACAGTCTCCTACGAGCAGTACTTC CASGPHLAGALTVSYEQYF
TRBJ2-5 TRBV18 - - TGTGCCAGCTCACCAGGTTACCAAGAGACCCAGTACTTC CASSPGYQETQYF
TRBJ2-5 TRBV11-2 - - TGTGCCAACAGCTTAGGTCAGCAAGAGACCCAGTACTTC CANSLGQQETQYF
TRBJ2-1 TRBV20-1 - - TGCAGTGCTACAGTATTAGCGTACTACAATGAGCAGTTCTTC CSATVLAYYNEQFF
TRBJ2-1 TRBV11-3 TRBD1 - TGTGCCAGCTGCGCCAGACAGGGGACACCCCACAATGAGCAGTTCTTC CASCARQGTPHNEQFF
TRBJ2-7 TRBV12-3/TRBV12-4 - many TGTGCCAGCAGTCCGGCCGGGGCCGACGAGCAGTACTTC CASSPAGADEQYF
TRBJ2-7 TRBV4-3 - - TGCGCCAGCAGCCATAGACGGGGGATAGAGCAGTACTTC CASSHRRGIEQYF
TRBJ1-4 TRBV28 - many TGTGCCAGCAGTTCCATGGGGGGTAATGAAAAACTGTTTTTT CASSSMGGNEKLFF
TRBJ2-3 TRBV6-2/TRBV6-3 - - TGTGCCAGCAGGCAGGGGGGGACTGGAGATACGCAGTATTTT CASRQGGTGDTQYF
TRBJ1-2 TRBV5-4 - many TGTGCCAGCAGCTTGCCAGGGACGGACGGCTACACCTTC CASSLPGTDGYTF
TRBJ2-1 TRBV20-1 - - TGCAGTTCTAGAGACATGAACTCCTACAATGAGCAGTTCTTC CSSRDMNSYNEQFF
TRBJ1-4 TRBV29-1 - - TGCAGCGTCATCGACAGCCATGGAAAACTGTTTTTC CSVIDSHGKLFF
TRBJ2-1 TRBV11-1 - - TGTCCCAGCAGGTTTCCGGGATTAGCCTCCGTCTTC CPSRFPGLASVF
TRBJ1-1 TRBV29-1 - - TGTATCGTTGAAGATGGAATGGGAGCTTTCTTT CIVEDGMGAFF
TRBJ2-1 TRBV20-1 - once TGCAGTGCTAGAGATCGTCCGGGGACGGACAATGAACAGTTCTTC CSARDRPGTDNEQFF
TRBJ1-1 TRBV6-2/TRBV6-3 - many TGTGCCAGCAGTCCCAGAGGTGAAGCTTTCTTT CASSPRGEAFF
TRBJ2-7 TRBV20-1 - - TGCAGTGCCGGGGGGCAGGGTTGGTACGACCAGTACTTC CSAGGQGWYDQYF
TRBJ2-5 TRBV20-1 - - TGCAGTGCTCTAATGGGTCGTCTCCTAAAGACCCAGTATTTC CSALMGRLLKTQYF
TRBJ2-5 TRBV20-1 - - TGCAGTGCCACGCGGGTTGACCAAGAGATCCAGTACTTC CSATRVDQEIQYF
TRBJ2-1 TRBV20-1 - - TGCTATGCTAGAGATCTGGGGGCCGATTACAATGAGCAGTTCTTC CYARDLGADYNEQFF
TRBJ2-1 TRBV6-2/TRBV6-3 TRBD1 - TGTGTCAGCAGCGGACAGGGGGAGAATCTCTACGAGCAGTTCTTC CVSSGQGENLYEQFF
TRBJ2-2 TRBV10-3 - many TGTGCCATCAGTGAGTCGATCGGGTTCTCCGGGGAGCTGTTTTTT CAISESIGFSGELFF
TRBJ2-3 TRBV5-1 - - TGCGACAGCTACGAAGGGGGTTTGTCAGATACGCAGTATTTT CDSYEGGLSDTQYF
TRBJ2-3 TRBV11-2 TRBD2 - TGTGCCAGCGACTCGGGACTAGCGGGAGGAACAGATACGCAATATTTT CASDSGLAGGTDTQYF
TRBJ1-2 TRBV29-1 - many TGCAGCGTTGTCAGGGCGTCGGACTATGGCTACACCTTC CSVVRASDYGYTF
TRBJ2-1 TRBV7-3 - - TGTGCCAGCAGCTTAGGGACCTTAGGGGACAATGAGCAGTTCTTC CASSLGTLGDNEQFF
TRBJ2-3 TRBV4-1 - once TGCGCCATCAGCCATGTCGGCCAGGGACCACCACTAGATACGCAGTATTTT CAISHVGQGPPLDTQYF
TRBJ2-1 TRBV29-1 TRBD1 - TGCAGCGTTGACCGGGACAGGGCAGGTAATGAGCAGTTCTTC CSVDRDRAGNEQFF
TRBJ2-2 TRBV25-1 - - TGTGCCAGCAGTCCCGACAGAGACACCGGGGATCTGTTTTTT CASSPDRDTGDLFF